This entry is about one T cell receptor (beta chain). What this receptor recognizes is not known. Base qualities are not recorded, but no much larger clone differs from it by a single base. This sample stems from a study of blood T cell repertoires in COVID-19 (TCRdb year 2020). At the level of the whole study: Samples covering the acute and convalescent phases of COVID-19 were provided by collaborators in the United States, Italy and Spain. The material from the prospective study consisted of cDNA or gDNA derived from T cells, B-cell-depleted T cells, or PBMCs. The dataset comprised deeply sampled blood TCRbeta repertoires from subjects exposed to, actively infected with, or recovered from COVID-19. The repertoires were released in a freely available public database intended as a resource for research on the immune response to SARS-CoV-2. Samples came from the ongoing ImmuneRACE study (first 160 participants) plus 1,254 subjects from 6 global collaborators. The sample metadata nearly always contained a de-identified subject ID, COVID-19 status, age in years and sex. Where available, HLA class I and class II types were taken from metadata supplied by the sample provider and were not determined by assay-based typing. Summary of the overall study and its limitations: The amount of clinical and demographic metadata varied by source and participant and was provided uncurated.

Each collaborating institution followed its own protocols to collect whole blood in K2EDTA tubes. For TCRbeta analysis, collaborators shipped samples as frozen whole blood, isolated PBMCs, or DNA extracted from either of those sample types. The immunoSEQ Assay, a bias-controlled multiplex PCR, was used to amplify TCRbeta CDR3 regions from genomic DNA. The study's processing was this. Nucleated cell counts per sample were estimated from amplification of reference gene primers within the assay. To quantify the absolute abundance of each unique TCRbeta CDR3 rearrangement, sequence reads were collapsed and filtered. For each sample, productive Simpson clonality was calculated as the square root of Simpson's diversity index over productive rearrangements. The immuneACCESS repertoire file appears here via TCRdb, limited to in-frame rearrangements. These files lack a portion of the clones; in checked studies, under half of the deficit traces to unresolved V genes, and the cause of the others is not known. From that table come the V and J calls and clone size; the DNA was used to work out D and trimming. This sample comprises approximately 28,000 clones, about nine tenths of them detected only once. The ten most abundant clones make up around 8.4% of the sample.

In the germline V gene, CDR1 corresponds to SQVTM and CDR2 to ANQGSEA. Germline trimming: 6 bases from V, 2 bases from J; junction bases outside gene matches: 5. Including cysteine and phenylalanine, the CDR3 has 13 amino acids. Only the CDR3 part of the read is kept: 39 bases, read in frame from the first base. The material sequenced was peripheral blood. The chain is assembled from TRBV29-1 and TRBJ2-3, and 7 junction bases match TRBD1. The receptor was isolated from a man aged 65-85 years with active or convalescent COVID-19. The sequence in DNA is TGCAGCGTGCTGGGACAGATCACAGATACGCAGTATTTT. It translates to CSVLGQITDTQYF.